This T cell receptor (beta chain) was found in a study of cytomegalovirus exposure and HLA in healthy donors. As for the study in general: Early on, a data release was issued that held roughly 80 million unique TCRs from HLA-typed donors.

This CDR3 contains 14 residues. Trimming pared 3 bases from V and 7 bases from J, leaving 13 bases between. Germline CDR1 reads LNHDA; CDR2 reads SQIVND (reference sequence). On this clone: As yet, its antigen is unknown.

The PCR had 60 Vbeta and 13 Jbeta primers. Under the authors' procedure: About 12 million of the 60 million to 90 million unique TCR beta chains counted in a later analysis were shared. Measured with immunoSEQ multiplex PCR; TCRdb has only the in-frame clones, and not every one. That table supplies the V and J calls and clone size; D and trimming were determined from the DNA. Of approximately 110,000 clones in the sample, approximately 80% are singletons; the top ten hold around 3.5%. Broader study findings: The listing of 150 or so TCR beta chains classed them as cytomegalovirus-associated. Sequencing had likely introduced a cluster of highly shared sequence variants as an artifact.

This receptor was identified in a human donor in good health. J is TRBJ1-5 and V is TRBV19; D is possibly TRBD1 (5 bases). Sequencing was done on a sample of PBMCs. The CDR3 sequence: CASSIRGVWQPQHF. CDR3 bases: TGTGCCAGTAGTATTCGGGGGGTTTGGCAGCCCCAGCATTTT. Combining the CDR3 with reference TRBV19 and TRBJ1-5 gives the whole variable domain DGGITQSPKYLFRKEGQNVTLSCEQNLNHDAMYWYRQDPGQGLRLIYYSQIVNDFQKGDIAEGYSVSREKKESFPLTVTSAQKNPTAFYLCASSIRGVWQPQHFGDGTRLSIL.